Listed below are T cell receptor beta chains from one sample, sequenced in a study of beta chain features in type 1 diabetes. Clones were read by immunoSEQ multiplex PCR, and TCRdb kept only the in-frame ones, dropping some. The profile shows roughly 450,000 clones, over 9.5% of them singletons. The sequenced sample consisted of naive CD4+ T cells from blood. These receptors all come from a woman aged 18-29 years in good health. CDR3s include the opening cysteine and the closing phenylalanine or tryptophan. A D gene is named only where the DNA matches it firmly. Where a row states a size, it is once, few, many or the class of an expanded clone; other rows omit it.

d_call	v_call	j_call	clone_size	cdr3_aa	cdr3_nt
TRBD2	TRBV12-5	TRBJ2-1	.	CASGFFLAGVGTQFF	TGTGCTAGTGGTTTCTTCCTAGCGGGAGTAGGAACGCAGTTCTTC
TRBD2	TRBV18	TRBJ2-7	few	CASSRGTSGSREQYF	TGTGCCAGCTCACGCGGGACTAGCGGGAGTCGGGAGCAGTACTTC
.	TRBV19	TRBJ2-6	.	CASNPVGSGANVLTF	TGTGCCAGTAATCCTGTTGGCTCTGGGGCCAACGTCCTGACTTTC
.	TRBV19	TRBJ2-7	.	CASSIRSRAEQYF	TGTGCCAGTAGTATCCGTAGTAGGGCTGAGCAGTACTTC
TRBD2	TRBV7-2	TRBJ2-7	.	CASSSSGTYEQYF	TGTGCCAGCAGCTCTAGCGGAACCTACGAGCAGTACTTC
TRBD2	TRBV9	TRBJ2-2	.	CASSLGSGTSGRVATGELFF	TGTGCCAGCAGCCTAGGAAGCGGGACTAGCGGGAGGGTAGCCACCGGGGAGCTGTTTTTT
.	TRBV7-2	TRBJ1-4	.	CASSHLNEKLFF	TGTGCCAGCAGCCACCTTAATGAAAAACTGTTTTTT
TRBD1	TRBV7-9	TRBJ1-1	few	CASSARRTGLDTEAFF	TGTGCCAGCAGCGCTCGCAGGACAGGGTTGGACACTGAAGCTTTCTTT
.	TRBV7-9	TRBJ1-4	few	CASSSARDVFF	TGTGCCAGCAGCTCAGCGAGGGACGTGTTTTTT
.	TRBV23-1	TRBJ2-5	.	CASSPYERCPAGDYQETQYF	TGCGCCAGCAGTCCATACGAGCGTTGCCCGGCAGGGGACTACCAAGAGACCCAGTACTTC
.	TRBV28	TRBJ2-3	few	CASSFRASSTDTQYF	TGTGCCAGCAGTTTCCGGGCCTCTAGCACAGATACGCAGTATTTT
TRBD1	TRBV5-1	TRBJ1-2	.	CASSFQGDLGYGYTF	TGCGCCAGCAGCTTTCAGGGGGACCTCGGGTATGGCTACACCTTC
.	TRBV21-1	TRBJ2-4	few	CASSFKGVVAKNIQYF	TGTGCCAGCAGCTTTAAGGGCGTAGTGGCCAAAAACATTCAGTACTTC
.	TRBV7-2	TRBJ2-3	.	CASREKATDTQYF	TGTGCCAGCAGGGAAAAGGCCACAGATACGCAGTATTTT
.	TRBV5-6	TRBJ2-2	.	CASSFWQIITGELFF	TGTGCCAGCAGCTTTTGGCAGATCATCACCGGGGAGCTGTTTTTT
TRBD2	TRBV19	TRBJ2-7	few	CASSRDILREGSYEQYF	TGTGCCAGTAGCCGGGACATCCTTCGGGAGGGGTCCTACGAGCAGTACTTC
.	TRBV4-2	TRBJ1-1	.	CASSQDSGVTEAFF	TGTGCCAGCAGCCAAGATTCAGGGGTCACTGAAGCTTTCTTT
.	TRBV21-1	TRBJ2-7	few	CASSKVRGSYEQYF	TGTGCCAGCAGCAAAGTTCGCGGGTCCTACGAGCAGTACTTC
TRBD1	TRBV18	TRBJ2-7	few	CASSVGTGASYEQYF	TGTGCCAGCTCGGTCGGGACAGGGGCTTCTTACGAGCAGTACTTC
.	TRBV7-2	TRBJ2-5	.	CASSQPEGGQETQYF	TGTGCCAGCAGCCAACCCGAGGGGGGGCAAGAGACCCAGTACTTC
.	TRBV5-1	TRBJ1-1	.	CASSLGTTTEAFF	TGCGCCAGCAGCTTGGGGACGACTACTGAAGCTTTCTTT
.	TRBV4-2	TRBJ2-3	few	CASIQASGVTDTQYF	TGTGCCAGCATCCAAGCATCGGGAGTCACAGATACGCAGTATTTT
.	TRBV7-2	TRBJ2-1	.	CASSFRTSNEQFF	TGTGCCAGCAGCTTCCGGACTTCCAATGAGCAGTTCTTC
.	TRBV7-3	TRBJ1-1	.	CASSTQGYTEAFF	TGTGCCAGCAGCACACAGGGTTACACTGAAGCTTTCTTT
.	TRBV7-2	TRBJ2-5	.	CASSLGSRQETQYF	TGTGCCAGCAGCTTAGGGTCCAGGCAAGAGACCCAGTACTTC
.	TRBV6-4	TRBJ1-2	few	CASSDSGRQGYTF	TGTGCCAGCAGTGACTCGGGGCGGCAGGGCTACACCTTC
TRBD1	TRBV7-9	TRBJ1-1	few	CASSSKGGGEAFF	TGTGCCAGCAGCTCTAAAGGAGGGGGCGAAGCTTTCTTT
.	TRBV6-1	TRBJ1-6	few	CASSAVDRLNSPLHF	TGTGCCAGCAGTGCAGTGGACAGACTAAATTCACCCCTCCACTTT
.	TRBV6-5	TRBJ1-1	few	CASSYSRAAREAFF	TGTGCCAGCAGTTACTCGAGGGCCGCGCGTGAAGCTTTCTTT
TRBD2	TRBV7-3	TRBJ2-5	few	CASAAGGFQETQYF	TGTGCCAGCGCAGCGGGAGGGTTCCAAGAGACCCAGTACTTC